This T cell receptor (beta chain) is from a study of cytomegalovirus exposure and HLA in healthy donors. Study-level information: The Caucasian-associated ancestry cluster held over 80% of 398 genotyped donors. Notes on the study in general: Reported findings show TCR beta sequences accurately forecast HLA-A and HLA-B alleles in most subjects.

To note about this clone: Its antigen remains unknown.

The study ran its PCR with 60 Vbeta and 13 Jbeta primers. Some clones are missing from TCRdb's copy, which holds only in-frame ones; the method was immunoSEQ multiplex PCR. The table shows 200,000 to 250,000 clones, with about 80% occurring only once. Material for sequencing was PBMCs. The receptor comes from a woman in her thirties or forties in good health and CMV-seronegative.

The CDR3 here is CASTRQGGQPQHF. DNA of the CDR3: TGTGCCAGTACTCGACAGGGCGGTCAGCCCCAGCATTTT. The chain couples TRBV19 to TRBJ1-5; TRBD1 matches at 7 bases. The trim removed 7 bases at V and 6 bases at J, leaving 6 bases unmatched. CDR1 is LNHDA and CDR2 is SQIVND in the germline V gene (reference sequence). The CDR3 covers 13 residues.